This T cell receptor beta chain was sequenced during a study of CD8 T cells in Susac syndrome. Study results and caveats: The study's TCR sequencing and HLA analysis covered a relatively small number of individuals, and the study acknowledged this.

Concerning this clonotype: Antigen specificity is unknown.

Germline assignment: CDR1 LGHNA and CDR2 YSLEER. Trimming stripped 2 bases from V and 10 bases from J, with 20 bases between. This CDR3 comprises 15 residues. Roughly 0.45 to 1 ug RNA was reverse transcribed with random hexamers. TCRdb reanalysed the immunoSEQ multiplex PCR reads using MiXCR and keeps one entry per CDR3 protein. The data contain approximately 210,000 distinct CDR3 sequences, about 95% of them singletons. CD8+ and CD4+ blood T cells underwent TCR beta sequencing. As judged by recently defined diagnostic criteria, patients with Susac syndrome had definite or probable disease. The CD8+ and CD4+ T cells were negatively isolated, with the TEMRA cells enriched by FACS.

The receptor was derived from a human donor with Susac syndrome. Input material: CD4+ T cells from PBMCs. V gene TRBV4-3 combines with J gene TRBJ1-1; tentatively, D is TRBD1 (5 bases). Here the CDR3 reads CASSQLGTFQAGAFF. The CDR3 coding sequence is TGCGCCAGCAGCCAACTTGGGACGTTCCAGGCCGGAGCTTTCTTT.